This TCR beta chain stems from a study of OX40 agonist ivuxolimab in advanced cancers. At the level of the whole study: Ivuxolimab was a fully human IgG2 agonistic monoclonal antibody targeting the costimulatory receptor OX40 (CD134). Intravenous ivuxolimab was administered to patients every 2 weeks at six dose levels: 0.01, 0.1, 0.3, 1.5, 3 and 10 mg/kg. Of the roughly 54 patients in dose escalation, some 20 had hepatocellular carcinoma, some 15 had melanoma, 9 had renal cell carcinoma and 9 had head and neck cancer. A male proportion of 75% to 85% and a mean age of approximately 60 years, ranging from 23 to 79, were recorded for the dose-escalation cohort. Prior anti-PD-1, anti-PD-L1 or anti-CTLA-4 therapy was permitted, and approximately 40% of dose-escalation patients had received checkpoint inhibitors. Three dose-escalation patients achieved partial responses, one with hepatocellular carcinoma and two with cutaneous melanoma. Peripheral TCRbeta sequencing was intended to test whether TCR sequence diversity was altered and clonal T-cell expansion was caused by ivuxolimab. The paper covers the monotherapy dose-escalation part of the phase I ivuxolimab trial, which included N of about 56 patients.

A note on this clone: The target of this receptor is not known. No much larger clone exists at a distance of one base, and base qualities are not known.

What the research found in general, with its limitations: Antigen specificity was not determined for the clonally expanded peripheral T cells. Low levels of normalized T-cell clonal expansion were also seen in some nonresponding patients. Partial responders in the 0.1-3.0 mg/kg groups had among the lowest normalized peripheral clonal expansion, especially among CD8+ T cells. After ivuxolimab, expanded clones were on average more numerous among CD8+ T cells than among CD4+ T cells. At doses of 0.1 to 3.0 mg/kg, clonal expansion of both CD4+ and CD8+ blood T cells was observed from baseline to week 6.

The trial excluded patients who had a history of autoimmune disease or were on systemic immunosuppression. Peripheral blood for TCR sequencing was drawn from every dose cohort at baseline, at cycle 4 day 1 and at cycle 7 day 1. Samples came from an open-label, multicenter, first-in-human phase I dose-escalation trial of ivuxolimab. Adults with locally advanced or metastatic melanoma, renal cell, hepatocellular, or head and neck squamous cell carcinoma were enrolled in the trial. Before TCR sequencing, CD4+ T cells and CD8+ T cells from peripheral blood were sorted into separate populations. The CDR3 holds 12 amino acids from the cysteine to the phenylalanine. Only the CDR3 portion is preserved as DNA: 36 bases, with reading frame beginning at the first base. Between the V and J ends, shortened by 5 bases and 8 bases respectively, the junction contains 12 bases. Reading the germline V gene gives CDR1 MDHEN and CDR2 SYDVKM.

Genomic DNA was isolated from the sorted cells so that the TCRbeta CDR3 region could be sequenced. TCRbeta CDR3 regions were sequenced using the immunoSEQ Assay. As stored in TCRdb, this immuneACCESS dataset retains in-frame rearrangements with V and J assigned. A fraction of the clones does not appear; measured against another copy, unresolved V genes explain less than half of the discrepancy, and the remainder lacks a known reason. This sample has over 55,000 clones in its table, and approximately 90% of those were observed once. Under 2.5% of the sample belongs to the ten largest clones. The sequence derives from an adult with an advanced solid tumor such as melanoma, head and neck, liver or kidney cancer. This chain joins TRBV28 to TRBJ1-1, with no confident D gene call. The source was CD4+ or CD8+ T cells sorted from blood, collected in a trial of the OX40 agonist ivuxolimab. The nucleotides are TGTGCCAGCAGTCTAGTGGTATCAGAAGCTTTCTTT. It is translated as CASSLVVSEAFF.